These T cell receptor beta chains were read from a single sample in a study of cytomegalovirus exposure and HLA in healthy donors. Sequencing was performed with immunoSEQ multiplex PCR; in TCRdb, only in-frame clones are kept and a portion is missing. The table has 110,000 to 150,000 clones, about four fifths seen once; the top ten hold about 4.4%. The specimen sequenced was PBMCs. These receptor sequences come from a man aged 40-55 years in good health and CMV-seronegative. The conserved cysteine and the conserved F or W are not part of the CDR3 here. Each record gives: V gene, D gene, clone size, CDR3 length, CDR3 protein. The D gene is left open where the match is weak. The listing skips clone size in some rows; elsewhere it reads once, few, many or a size class.

TRBV2,TRBD1,-,11,ASSHRQGDEQY
TRBV30,-,-,13,AWSFQQGGVSPLH
TRBV10-3,-,-,11,AISSQEAQPQH
TRBV10-3,-,once,12,AISDLTLQYGYT
TRBV29-1,-,few,11,SVDGGGTDTQY
TRBV6-4,TRBD1,-,13,ASSGGTDLPYEQY
TRBV9,-,once,15,ASSARTDLGLYNEQF
TRBV28,-,few,13,ASSLSRGSAYEQY
TRBV19,TRBD2,-,13,ASSKAGGPTDTQY
TRBV27,TRBD1,-,13,ASSQTLTGYNEQF
TRBV6-5,-,-,10,ASSLAAGGYT
TRBV28,-,few,9,ASSLGLEQY
TRBV6-1,TRBD1,-,14,ASSANRGRPGNTIY
TRBV2,TRBD2,-,10,ASSRDYYEQY
TRBV6-6,-,-,12,ASSYRGDNSPLH
TRBV5-1,-,-,10,ASSFRNYGYT
TRBV11-2,TRBD1,once,14,ASSLAFRDRGTEAF
TRBV6-6,-,few,10,ASSYRQETQY
TRBV30,-,-,15,AWSPVSGRKEDTEAF
TRBV6-1,-,-,13,ASSEIQGLVGTQY
TRBV19,TRBD1,-,12,ASSPTGIPYEQY
TRBV9,-,-,15,ASSVRAGSSGANVLT
TRBV4-1,-,-,10,ASSSDGETQY
TRBV7-2,-,-,12,ASSFPSSGNTIY
TRBV30,TRBD2,-,13,AWSVLAGGADTQY
TRBV9,-,-,13,ASSPRRGTGNTIY
TRBV28,TRBD1,few,14,ASSRKGTAQPYEQY
TRBV5-1,-,-,12,ASSLLSGSSPLH
TRBV11-2,-,-,16,ASSLRSPVMGDTDTQY
TRBV7-9,TRBD1,-,17,ASSLGWVRVGTVTDTQY
TRBV27,-,-,10,ASSFTNQPQH
TRBV7-2,-,-,15,ASSLGPGFGLNTEAF
TRBV5-4,-,-,13,ASSLVGRDTGELF
TRBV7-2,-,-,14,ASSRGTHITTDTQY
TRBV28,TRBD1,-,12,ASSLFTGASPLH
TRBV7-2,-,-,9,ASSLLYEQY
TRBV28,TRBD2,-,12,ASSLVAGGLTQY
TRBV18,TRBD1,-,12,ASSPPGTGLEAF
TRBV18,TRBD1,once,14,ASSENPGQGNYGYT
TRBV5-1,-,once,12,ASSSLEGRYGYT
TRBV9,-,few,13,ASSSLNRANSPLH
TRBV25-1,-,-,9,ASSRGHGYT
TRBV5-8,-,-,14,ASKGYRDRSTGELF
TRBV5-1,-,few,12,ASSFQGDQETQY
TRBV30,-,-,12,AWRATVSGNTIY
TRBV18,-,-,13,ASSPYEGWGTEAF
TRBV30,-,-,9,AWSRGETQY
TRBV2,-,-,11,ASSEDSGQPQH
TRBV5-1,-,few,13,ASSLGQGGGEKLF
TRBV28,TRBD1,-,12,ASREGQGHTEAF
TRBV18,TRBD2,-,11,ASSPQGGNEQY
TRBV2,TRBD2,once,14,ASRGTSGGLFNEQF
TRBV14,-,-,13,ASSQGQSSTDTQY
TRBV5-6,TRBD1,-,13,ASSFGTVKAYEQY
TRBV6-5,TRBD1,-,13,ASRGQSGAKNIQY
TRBV21-1,-,-,11,ASSIRVGNEQF
TRBV28,-,-,12,ASSTNGLNQPQH
TRBV5-6,-,-,13,ASSLIGQFVGTQY
TRBV6-6,-,few,11,ASSYQDRETQY